Sequencing of this T cell receptor (beta chain) was carried out in a study of PD-1 blockade in classical Hodgkin lymphoma. Turning to the study itself: Patients had nivolumab dosed at 3 mg/kg, delivered intravenously every 2 weeks. Regarding the study as a whole: Relative to healthy donors, newly diagnosed patients reportedly had lower baseline TCR diversity, which was reported as lower still in relapsed/refractory patients. CD4+ but not CD8+ TCR diversity rose significantly by C4D1.

There was relapse after autologous stem cell transplantation in every patient, and there was variation in brentuximab vedotin exposure. Thawed PBMCs yielded CD4+ T cells through magnetic negative selection. Best outcomes ranged across complete response, partial response and progressive disease. A word on this clone: Its antigen is not identified.

The CDR3 runs to 12 residues. Looked up from germline, CDR1 is SGHTS and CDR2 is YDEGEE. V shed 3 bases and J shed 10 bases, with 10 bases lying between them. Profiled with immunoSEQ multiplex PCR; TCRdb holds only in-frame clones, not every one. The profile covers about 35,000 clones, with roughly 90% appearing a single time and about 0.23% taken by the ten largest. The chain recombines TRBV5-8 with TRBJ1-4; D is unclear. Sequences were derived from CD4+ T cells from blood, sampled at baseline. The TCR comes from a human donor with classical Hodgkin lymphoma. Here the CDR3 reads CASSYNMGKLFF. The CDR3 DNA is TGTGCCAGCAGCTATAACATGGGAAAACTGTTTTTT.